One and the same sample provided the 20 T cell receptor beta chains below, sequenced in a study of T cell repertoires in cytomegalovirus infection (dated by TCRdb to about 2019). TCRdb shows the sequencer as Illumina HiSeq 1500. TCRdb's own reprocessing of the public reads used fastp at Q25 and MiXCR and kept productive beta chains. Here each entry gathers all rows of one CDR3 protein and keeps the most common genes and DNA. This sample has 270,000 or so distinct CDR3 sequences in its table, and more than 15% of those were observed once. Around half of the sample comes from the top ten. Material for sequencing was CD8+ T cells from PBMCs. The receptors were sampled from a human donor in good health (CMV status not recorded). Some clones in this sample may be carry-over from other donors' samples.

This clonotype was recorded many times. The chain uses TRBV7-9 and TRBJ2-1, with TRBD1 matching 8 bases. Germline lookup yields CDR1 SEHNR and CDR2 FQNEAQ (reference sequence). The CDR3 contains 15 residues. The V gene end was trimmed by 5 bases and the J gene end by 0 bases; junction bases not matched to a gene: 3. CDR3 protein: CASSTTGGSYNEQFF. The CDR3 DNA reads as TGTGCCAGCAGCACCACAGGGGGCTCCTACAATGAGCAGTTCTTC.

This clonotype was seen a handful of times. The chain recombines TRBV29-1 with TRBJ2-1; D may match TRBD1 or TRBD2 (7 bases each). Per germline, CDR1 SQVTM and CDR2 ANQGSEA. The CDR3 has 15 residues. The V end lost 3 bases, the J end lost 1 base, and 13 bases lay between the germline ends. The CDR3 DNA reads as TGCAGCGTTGAGGGGGGGACAGTGTCCTACAATGAGCAGTTCTTC. It encodes CSVEGGTVSYNEQFF.

This clonotype was detected many times. The gene calls are TRBV2 and TRBJ1-1; D perhaps matches TRBD1 (5 bases). Trimming pared 4 bases from V and 0 bases from J, leaving 6 bases between. This CDR3 is 13 amino acids long. Germline assignment: CDR1 SNHLY and CDR2 FYNNEI. CDR3 DNA: TGTGCCAGCAGTGCAGGGATGAACACTGAAGCTTTCTTT. It specifies CASSAGMNTEAFF. Full variable domain (rest looked up from reference TRBV2 and TRBJ1-1): EPEVTQTPSHQVTQMGQEVILRCVPISNHLYFYWYRQILGQKVEFLVSFYNNEISEKSEIFDDQFSVERPDGSNFTLKIRSTKLEDSAMYFCASSAGMNTEAFFGQGTRLTVV.

This clonotype was observed at least ten times. Germline is not matched at one junction end, which may reflect a read error. The chain employs TRBV7-2 and TRBJ2-3, with 9 bases identical to TRBD2. This CDR3 has 12 residues. CDR1 and CDR2 from the germline V gene are SGHTA and FQGNSA. The CDR3 loop reads CASSPRTSEVDF. For the CDR3, the DNA is TGTGCCAGCAGCCCTCGGACTAGCGAAGTGGATTTT.

In this sample, this clonotype turned up many times. The chain employs TRBV7-9 and TRBJ1-1, with D possibly TRBD1 on 5 matching bases. With 2 bases removed from V and 1 base from J, the gap between germline ends came to 29 bases. The CDR3 is made up of 21 amino acids. In germline, CDR1 is SEHNR, CDR2 FQNEAQ (reference sequence). In nucleotides, the CDR3 is TGTGCCAGCAGCTTATATGGGATATCGGGGGTGAGTTTGTCCCCGAACACTGAAGCTTTCTTT. Residues: CASSLYGISGVSLSPNTEAFF.

Many counts were recorded for this clonotype. The chain carries TRBV6-5 and TRBJ1-2, with D tentatively TRBD1 (6 bases). Germline lookup yields CDR1 MNHEY and CDR2 SVGAGI. There are 13 residues in the CDR3. The V end lost 3 bases, the J end lost 7 bases, and 12 bases lay between the germline ends. This CDR3 is CASSYVGAGGYTF. The CDR3 nucleotides are TGTGCCAGCAGTTATGTGGGGGCTGGTGGCTACACCTTC.

This clonotype has ten or more counts. The chain employs TRBV2 and TRBJ1-2; D is ambiguous. The CDR3 sequence is 16 residues long. Germline assignment: CDR1 SNHLY and CDR2 FYNNEI. With 0 bases removed from V and 3 bases from J, the gap between germline ends came to 14 bases. The CDR3 nucleotides read TGTGCCAGCAGTGAAGCGCTTAGCGAAACCCACTATGGCTACACCTTC. Translating gives CASSEALSETHYGYTF. Filled out from reference TRBV2 and TRBJ1-2, the complete variable domain reads EPEVTQTPSHQVTQMGQEVILRCVPISNHLYFYWYRQILGQKVEFLVSFYNNEISEKSEIFDDQFSVERPDGSNFTLKIRSTKLEDSAMYFCASSEALSETHYGYTFGSGTRLTVV.

This clonotype was recorded many times. This CDR3 is CASSPGGPAGPYGYTF. In DNA, the CDR3 is TGTGCCAGCAGCCCTGGGGGGCCCGCCGGTCCCTATGGCTACACCTTC. The chain is built from TRBV7-6 and TRBJ1-2; TRBD1 might be the D (6 bases). Germline CDR1 reads SGHVS; CDR2 reads FNYEAQ. This CDR3 contains 16 residues. Trimming cost V 5 bases and J 4 bases, with 20 bases left between them.

V usage is TRBV19 and J usage is TRBJ2-1; 7 bases line up with TRBD1. Losses at the gene ends were 5 bases for V and 4 bases for J; bases not matched to a gene: 8. The CDR3 consists of 15 residues. Per germline, CDR1 LNHDA and CDR2 SQIVND (reference sequence). The CDR3 loop reads CASSFQGQAYNEQFF. The CDR3 coding sequence is TGTGCCAGTAGTTTTCAAGGACAGGCATACAATGAGCAGTTCTTC.

This clonotype was counted only a few times. The gene calls are TRBV23-1 and TRBJ1-1; D gene ambiguous. TRBV23-1 is an ORF, and what it does is uncertain. V was clipped by 2 bases and J by 0 bases, with 7 bases between them. The CDR3 runs to 14 residues. The CDR3 DNA is TGCGCCAGCAGTCAAGCCAGTCTGAACACTGAAGCTTTCTTT. Its translation is CASSQASLNTEAFF.

This clonotype was seen at least ten times. This chain uses TRBV7-9 with TRBJ2-1, with D unclear. In germline, CDR1 is SEHNR, CDR2 FQNEAQ (reference sequence). This CDR3 comprises 12 residues. With 6 bases removed from V and 10 bases from J, the gap between germline ends came to 13 bases. The CDR3 loop reads CASSLRPREQFF. CDR3 sequence (DNA): TGTGCCAGCAGTCTGAGACCGCGGGAGCAGTTCTTC.

The rearrangement links TRBV20-1 to TRBJ2-7, with D perhaps TRBD2 (6 bases). The CDR3 loop spans 14 amino acids. The V end lost 1 base, the J end lost 2 bases, and 12 bases lay between the germline ends. Germline CDR1 reads DFQATT; CDR2 reads SNEGSKA (reference sequence). Here the CDR3 reads CSARGRWTTYEQYF. In DNA form, the CDR3 reads TGCAGTGCTAGAGGACGATGGACTACCTACGAGCAGTACTTC.

The chain recombines TRBV15 with TRBJ2-7; 14 nucleotides agree with TRBD2. The CDR3 totals 16 residues. V was pared by 5 bases and J by 1 base, with 4 bases of the junction left unmatched. CDR1 and CDR2 (germline): LNHNV, YYDKDF (reference sequence). The CDR3 sequence is CATSGTSGGASYEQYF. The CDR3 DNA reads TGTGCCACCAGCGGGACTAGCGGGGGAGCATCCTACGAGCAGTACTTC.

This clonotype was found many times. The V call is TRBV6-1, the J call TRBJ2-3; 11 bases line up with TRBD1. V shed 3 bases and J 5 bases; nucleotides not matched to a gene: 4. The CDR3 is 15 residues long. CDR1 and CDR2 from the germline V gene are MNHNS and SASEGT. The CDR3 DNA reads as TGTGCCAGCAGTGAGAGGGACAGGGGGTTAGATACGCAGTATTTT. This codes for CASSERDRGLDTQYF.

This clonotype was recorded many times. CDR3 residues: CASSIGQGAVTGELFF. In nucleotides, the CDR3 is TGTGCCAGCAGTATTGGACAGGGGGCGGTCACCGGGGAGCTGTTTTTT. This chain links TRBV7-2 with TRBJ2-2, with TRBD1 matching over 11 bases. This CDR3 has 16 amino acids. In germline, CDR1 is SGHTA, CDR2 FQGNSA. With V trimmed by 6 bases and J by 4 bases, 7 bases remained unmatched.

This clonotype has a count of ten or more. V and J are TRBV6-5 and TRBJ2-2, with D tentatively TRBD1 (6 bases). Looked up from germline, CDR1 is MNHEY and CDR2 is SVGAGI. The V end lost 0 bases, the J end lost 6 bases, and 8 bases lay between the germline ends. This CDR3 comprises 14 residues. CDR3 coding DNA: TGTGCCAGCAGTTACTCGAAGGGGGCCGGGGAGCTGTTTTTT. Amino acid sequence: CASSYSKGAGELFF.

The V call is TRBV12-5, the J call TRBJ2-7; tentative D call: TRBD1 (5 bases). With 2 bases removed from V and 4 bases from J, the gap between germline ends came to 9 bases. Germline CDR1 reads LGHNT; CDR2 reads FRNRAP. There are 13 residues in the CDR3. CDR3: CASGLQGRYEQYF. CDR3 nucleotide sequence: TGTGCTAGTGGTTTGCAGGGTAGGTACGAGCAGTACTTC.

This sequence joins TRBV15 and TRBJ1-1; no clear D. Germline-derived CDR1 and CDR2 are LNHNV and YYDKDF (reference sequence). V lost 1 base to trimming and J lost 1 base, with 7 bases between them. There are 14 residues in the CDR3. CDR3: CATSRAGPNTEAFF. CDR3 in DNA: TGTGCCACCAGCAGAGCAGGTCCGAACACTGAAGCTTTCTTT.

The chain employs TRBV7-2 and TRBJ1-4; maybe TRBD1 (6 bases). There are 14 residues in the CDR3. V was shortened by 0 bases and J by 5 bases, with 7 bases between the two germline ends. Per germline, CDR1 SGHTA and CDR2 FQGNSA. The CDR3 nucleotides read TGTGCCAGCAGCTTAGCACAGGGCAATGAAAAACTGTTTTTT. Translating gives CASSLAQGNEKLFF.

This chain joins TRBV28 and TRBJ1-2; 9 bases line up with TRBD1. With V trimmed by 4 bases and J by 7 bases, 25 bases remained unmatched. Germline CDR1 and CDR2: MDHEN and SYDVKM. This CDR3 contains 20 residues. CDR3 coding DNA: TGTGCCAGCAGTTCCCACATGCTACAGGGGGCGCCCCTTGATTTAGGTGGCTACACCTTC. Amino acid sequence: CASSSHMLQGAPLDLGGYTF.